This T cell receptor (beta chain) was profiled in a study of cytomegalovirus exposure and HLA in healthy donors. This PCR relied on a set of 60 Vbeta primers and 13 Jbeta primers. Assay used: immunoSEQ multiplex PCR; TCRdb lists only in-frame clones, some missing. Of roughly 160,000 clones listed, roughly two thirds are singletons. With respect to this clone: Its specificity is unknown.

Germline V gene data show CDR1 as SNHLY and CDR2 as FYNNEI. V shed 5 bases and J shed 13 bases, with 9 bases lying between them. There are 11 residues in the CDR3. Study outcomes and limitations: In vitro checks showed that a few CMV-associated chains really do target CMV antigens. Certain sequence variants were highly shared and formed a cluster, and this cluster was likely a sequencing artifact.

Sequenced material: PBMCs. The chain carries TRBV2 and TRBJ1-6; D remains ambiguous. This sequence was found in a woman aged 25 to 39 in good health and CMV-seronegative. DNA of the CDR3: TGTGCCAGCAGTACAGTTCGGCCCCTCCACTTT. Translation: CASSTVRPLHF.